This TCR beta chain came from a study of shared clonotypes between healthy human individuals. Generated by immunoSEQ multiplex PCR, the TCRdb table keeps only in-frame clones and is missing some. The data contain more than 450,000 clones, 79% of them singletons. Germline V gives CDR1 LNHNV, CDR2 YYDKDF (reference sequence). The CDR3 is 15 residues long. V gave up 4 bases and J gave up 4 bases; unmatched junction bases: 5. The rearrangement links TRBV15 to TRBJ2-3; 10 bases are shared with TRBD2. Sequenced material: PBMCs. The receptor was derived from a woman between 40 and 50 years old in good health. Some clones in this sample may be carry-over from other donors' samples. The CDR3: CATSTFSGRPDTQYF. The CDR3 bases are TGTGCCACCAGCACTTTTAGCGGGAGGCCAGATACGCAGTATTTT. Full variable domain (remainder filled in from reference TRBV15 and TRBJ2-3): DAMVIQNPRYQVTQFGKPVTLSCSQTLNHNVMYWYQQKSSQAPKLLFHYYDKDFNNEADTPDNFQSRRPNTSFCFLDIRSPGLGDTAMYLCATSTFSGRPDTQYFGPGTRLTVL.